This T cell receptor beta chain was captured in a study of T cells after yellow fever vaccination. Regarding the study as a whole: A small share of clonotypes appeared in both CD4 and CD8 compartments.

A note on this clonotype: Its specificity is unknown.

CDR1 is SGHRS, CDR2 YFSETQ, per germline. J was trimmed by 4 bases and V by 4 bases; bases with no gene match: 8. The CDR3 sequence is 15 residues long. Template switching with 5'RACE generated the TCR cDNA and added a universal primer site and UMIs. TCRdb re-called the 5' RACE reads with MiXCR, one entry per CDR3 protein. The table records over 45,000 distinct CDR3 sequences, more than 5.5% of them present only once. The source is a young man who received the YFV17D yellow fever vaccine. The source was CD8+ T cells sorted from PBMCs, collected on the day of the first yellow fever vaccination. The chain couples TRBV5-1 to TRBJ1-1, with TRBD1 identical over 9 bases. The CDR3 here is CASSATGGGITEAFF. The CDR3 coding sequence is TGCGCCAGCAGCGCTACAGGGGGCGGGATCACTGAAGCTTTCTTT.